This record covers a single TCR beta chain. What it binds is not known. From approximately 490 ng total RNA, TCR beta cDNA was generated with a primer in the constant region. Three rounds of nested multiplex PCR with slightly modified ARM-PCR produced TCR beta libraries. Researchers ran the first two PCR rounds for approximately 9 cycles each with TRBV1-TRBV30 forward primers and a C-beta reverse primer. MiXCR was run by TCRdb on the multiplex PCR reads, yielding one entry per CDR3 protein. The table includes some 190,000 distinct CDR3 sequences, over 50% detected once. These data originate in a study of tumor-infiltrating lymphocytes in primary liver carcinoma. The overall study: Subjects consisted of male and female patients aged 30 to 69 years. Study-level results: It was tumor-adjacent and tumor-blood pairs that overlapped less than tumor region pairs did. CD8+ and CD4+ repertoires went uncompared, the samples being bulk unsorted.

Unsorted whole blood served as the source of blood RNA, and germline DNA was extracted as well. The patients carried chronic HBV infection and had received no treatment. The V end was cut by 1 base, the J end by 2 bases, with 17 bases between. The CDR3 contains 17 residues. CDR1 and CDR2 from the germline V gene are SGHAT and FQNNGV. The chain couples TRBV11-2 to TRBJ2-5, with D perhaps matching TRBD2 (5 bases). Sequences were obtained from peripheral blood. This TCR came from a man aged 35 to 55 with primary liver carcinoma and hepatitis B virus infection. The CDR3: CASSLGILAGRQETQYF. CDR3 DNA: TGTGCCAGCAGCTTAGGTATCCTAGCTGGGAGACAAGAGACCCAGTACTTC.